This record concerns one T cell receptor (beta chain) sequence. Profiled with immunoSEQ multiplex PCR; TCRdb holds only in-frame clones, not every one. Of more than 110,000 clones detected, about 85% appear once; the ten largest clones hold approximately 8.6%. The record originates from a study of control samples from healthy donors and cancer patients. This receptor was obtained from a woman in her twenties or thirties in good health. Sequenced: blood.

The CDR3, as DNA: TGTGCCAGCTCACCAGGGTCAGGGCAGACCTATGGCTACACCTTC. Protein: CASSPGSGQTYGYTF. The chain has TRBV18 and TRBJ1-2, with a possible D match to TRBD1 (5 bases). The length of the CDR3 is 15 residues. CDR1 KGHSH and CDR2 LQKENI come from the germline V gene. V was shortened by 2 bases and J by 4 bases, with 14 bases between the two germline ends.